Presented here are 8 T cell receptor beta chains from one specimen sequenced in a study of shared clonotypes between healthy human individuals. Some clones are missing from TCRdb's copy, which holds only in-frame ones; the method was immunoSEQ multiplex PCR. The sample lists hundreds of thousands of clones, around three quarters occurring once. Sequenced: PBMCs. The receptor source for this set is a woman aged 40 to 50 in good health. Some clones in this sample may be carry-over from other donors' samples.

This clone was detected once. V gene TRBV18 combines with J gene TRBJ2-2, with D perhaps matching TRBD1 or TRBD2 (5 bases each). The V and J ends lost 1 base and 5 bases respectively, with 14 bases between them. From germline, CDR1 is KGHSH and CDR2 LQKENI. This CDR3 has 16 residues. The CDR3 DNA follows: TGTGCCAGCTCACCACGGGGGTCTCCGGCTACCGGGGAGCTGTTTTTT. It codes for CASSPRGSPATGELFF.

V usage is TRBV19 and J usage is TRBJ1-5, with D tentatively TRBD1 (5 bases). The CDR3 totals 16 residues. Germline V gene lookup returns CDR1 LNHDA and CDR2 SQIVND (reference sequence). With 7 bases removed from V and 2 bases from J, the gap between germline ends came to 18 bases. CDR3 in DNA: TGTGCCAGTACCCGGACTTTTGTGGGGGGCAATCAGCCCCAGCATTTT. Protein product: CASTRTFVGGNQPQHF.

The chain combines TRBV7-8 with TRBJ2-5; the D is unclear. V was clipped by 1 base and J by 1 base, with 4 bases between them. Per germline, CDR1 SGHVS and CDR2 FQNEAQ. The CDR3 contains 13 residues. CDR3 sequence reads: CASSLGSQETQYF. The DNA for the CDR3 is TGTGCCAGCAGCTTAGGCAGCCAAGAGACCCAGTACTTC. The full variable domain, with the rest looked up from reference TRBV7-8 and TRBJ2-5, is GAGVSQSPRYKVAKRGQDVALRCDPISGHVSLFWYQQALGQGPEFLTYFQNEAQLDKSGLPSDRFFAERPEGSVSTLKIQRTQQEDSAVYLCASSLGSQETQYFGPGTRLLVL.

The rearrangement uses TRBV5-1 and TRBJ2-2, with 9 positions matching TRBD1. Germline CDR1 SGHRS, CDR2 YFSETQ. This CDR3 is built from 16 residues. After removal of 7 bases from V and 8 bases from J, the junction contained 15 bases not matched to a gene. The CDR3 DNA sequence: TGCGCCAGCCTGGCCGGGACAGGGTTTGCCTCGGGGGAGCTGTTTTTT. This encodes CASLAGTGFASGELFF.

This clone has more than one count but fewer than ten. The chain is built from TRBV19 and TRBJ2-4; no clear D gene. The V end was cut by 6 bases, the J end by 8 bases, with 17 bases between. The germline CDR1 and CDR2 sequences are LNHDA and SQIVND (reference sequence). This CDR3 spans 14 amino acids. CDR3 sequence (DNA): TGTGCCAGTAGGGCGGCAGGCAGCTCCCACATTCAGTACTTC. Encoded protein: CASRAAGSSHIQYF.

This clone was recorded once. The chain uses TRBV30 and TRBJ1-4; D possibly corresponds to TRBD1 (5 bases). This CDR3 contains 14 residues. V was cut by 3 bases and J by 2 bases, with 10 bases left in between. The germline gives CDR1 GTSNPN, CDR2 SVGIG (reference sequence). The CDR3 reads CAWSGTLTNEKLFF. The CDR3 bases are TGTGCCTGGAGCGGGACTTTGACTAATGAAAAACTGTTTTTT.

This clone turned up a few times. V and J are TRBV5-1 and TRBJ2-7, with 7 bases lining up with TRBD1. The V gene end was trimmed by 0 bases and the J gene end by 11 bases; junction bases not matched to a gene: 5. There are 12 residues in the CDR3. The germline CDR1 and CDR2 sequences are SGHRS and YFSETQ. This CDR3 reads CASSLEGQDEYF. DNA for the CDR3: TGCGCCAGCAGCTTGGAAGGACAGGACGAGTACTTC. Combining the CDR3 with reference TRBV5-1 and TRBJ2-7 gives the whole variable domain KAGVTQTPRYLIKTRGQQVTLSCSPISGHRSVSWYQQTPGQGLQFLFEYFSETQRNKGNFPGRFSGRQFSNSRSEMNVSTLELGDSALYLCASSLEGQDEYFGPGTRLTVT.

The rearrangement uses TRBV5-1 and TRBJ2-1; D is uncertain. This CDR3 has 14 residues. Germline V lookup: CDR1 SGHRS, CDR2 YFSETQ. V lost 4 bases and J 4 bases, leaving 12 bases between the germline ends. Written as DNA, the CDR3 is TGCGCCAGCAGCATGGACCTAATATACAATGAGCAGTTCTTC. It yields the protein CASSMDLIYNEQFF.